A single sample is the source of the 4 T cell receptor beta chains below, sequenced in a study of cytomegalovirus exposure and HLA in healthy donors. Assay: immunoSEQ multiplex PCR; the TCRdb copy retains only in-frame clones and omits some. Of 100,000 or so clones in the sample, roughly 94% are singletons; the top ten hold roughly 0.82%. Sample: PBMCs. The origin of the receptors is a woman aged 18-30 years in good health and CMV-seronegative.

This clone was detected a few times. This chain connects TRBV7-6 to TRBJ2-2; D unresolved. In germline, CDR1 is SGHVS, CDR2 FNYEAQ. The CDR3 is made up of 15 amino acids. V dropped 3 bases and J dropped 4 bases, with 12 bases sitting between them. This chain's CDR3 is CASSFPMQVTGELFF. DNA for the CDR3: TGTGCCAGCAGCTTCCCCATGCAGGTCACCGGGGAGCTGTTTTTT.

The rearrangement links TRBV6-5 to TRBJ1-2; 7 nucleotides match TRBD1. With 6 bases clipped from V and 8 bases from J, the junction kept 9 bases outside the gene matches. CDR3 length equals 13 residues. Germline-derived CDR1 and CDR2 are MNHEY and SVGAGI. Here the CDR3 reads CASRTTGSDGYTF. For the CDR3, the DNA is TGTGCCAGCAGAACGACAGGGAGCGACGGCTACACCTTC.

V gene TRBV4-3 combines with J gene TRBJ2-7, with TRBD1 identical over 7 bases. The germline gives CDR1 LGHNA, CDR2 YSLEER. Trimming removed 4 bases from V and 5 bases from J; junction bases left unmatched: 14. The CDR3 extends over 16 amino acids. The CDR3 DNA reads as TGCGCCAGCAGCCCCCTCGAGAGAGGGGGCTTTGACGAGCAGTACTTC. Amino acids: CASSPLERGGFDEQYF.

A single count supports this clone. V usage is TRBV5-5 and J usage is TRBJ1-2; TRBD1 aligns across 7 bases. The CDR3 sequence is 17 residues long. In germline, CDR1 is SGHKS, CDR2 YYEKEE (reference sequence). J gave up 1 base and V 1 base, and 10 bases lay outside the gene matches. The CDR3 DNA reads TGTGCCAGCAGCTTGCCGACAGGGAGCGGGTATAACTATGGCTACACCTTC. Amino acids: CASSLPTGSGYNYGYTF.